The 18 T cell receptor beta chains listed next were all sequenced from one sample in a study of vaccination effects on CD4 cells after COVID-19. No cognate antigen is known for these TCRs. TCRdb keeps only in-frame clones here, not all; method: immunoSEQ multiplex PCR. The table includes some 30,000 clones, just over 70% detected once. The ViraFEST assay expanded antigen-specific CD4+ T cells with viral peptide pools before sequencing. The culture ran for approximately 10 days before CD4+ T cells were isolated. A PCR test confirmed that the person had SARS-CoV-2 infection between March and December 2020. This specimen was CD4+ T cells from PBMCs cultured with a peptide pool, taken before COVID-19 vaccination. The receptors originated from a human donor who had a prior SARS-CoV-2 infection.

This chain links TRBV6-1 with TRBJ2-7; TRBD1 agrees at 7 bases. V lost 3 bases to trimming and J lost 7 bases; unmatched junction nucleotides: 6. Germline CDR1 and CDR2: MNHNS and SASEGT. This CDR3 has 13 residues. CDR3 DNA: TGTGCCAGCAGTGAGAGGGGGCTAGGAGAGCAGTACTTC. Translating it yields CASSERGLGEQYF.

This chain connects TRBV4-2 to TRBJ2-5, with TRBD2 matching 10 bases. Germline V gene sequence: CDR1 LGHNA, CDR2 YNFKEQ. The V and J ends lost 0 bases and 5 bases, in that order; junction bases with no gene match: 9. The CDR3 sequence is 17 residues long. The CDR3 coding sequence is TGTGCCAGCAGCCAAGAGTCAGCGGGGGGGCCAGGGGAGACCCAGTACTTC. It specifies CASSQESAGGPGETQYF.

This rearrangement joins TRBV24-1 to TRBJ2-5, with 9 bases that match TRBD1. With V trimmed by 3 bases and J by 5 bases, 6 bases remained unmatched. The CDR3 length is 15 residues. The V gene's germline CDR1 is KGHDR and CDR2 SFDVKD. DNA for the CDR3: TGTGCCACCAGTGATGGGGGACAGGGAGGGGAGACCCAGTACTTC. It is translated as CATSDGGQGGETQYF.

In its sample, this clone was seen once. CDR3 bases: TGCGCCAGCAGCTTGGGGGCGGGTGCAGGCTGGTCCTACAATGAGCAGTTCTTC. It is translated as CASSLGAGAGWSYNEQFF. The chain uses TRBV5-1 and TRBJ2-1, with D perhaps TRBD2 (5 bases). Germline CDR1 and CDR2: SGHRS and YFSETQ. V was trimmed by 0 bases and J by 1 base, leaving 17 bases between them. The CDR3 length is 18 residues.

The chain employs TRBV11-3 and TRBJ2-1; D may be TRBD1 or TRBD2 (5 bases each). CDR3 length: 16 amino acids. Looked up from germline, CDR1 is SGHNT and CDR2 is YENEEA. The V gene lost 2 bases and the J gene lost 2 bases, with 13 bases spanning the gap. The CDR3 DNA is TGTGCCAGCAGCTTATCCTCCGGGACCGCCTACAATGAGCAGTTCTTC. Translated, it gives CASSLSSGTAYNEQFF.

The genes are TRBV2 and TRBJ1-1; D not resolved. V gave up 6 bases and J gave up 6 bases, with 14 bases separating them. Per germline, CDR1 SNHLY and CDR2 FYNNEI. This CDR3 contains 13 residues. For the CDR3, the DNA is TGTGCCAGCAGCCCTCGATTAATGGCTGAAGCTTTCTTT. It encodes CASSPRLMAEAFF.

The chain employs TRBV4-2 and TRBJ2-1; 11 nucleotides agree with TRBD2. The germline V gene encodes CDR1 LGHNA and CDR2 YNFKEQ. The CDR3 consists of 16 residues. The J segment lost 4 bases and the V segment lost 2 bases, leaving 4 bases of the junction unmatched. The CDR3 DNA sequence: TGTGCCAGCAGCCAAAGTCTAGCGGGGGGATACAATGAGCAGTTCTTC. It codes for CASSQSLAGGYNEQFF.

The chain uses TRBV29-1 and TRBJ1-2; 11 bases agree with TRBD1. With 7 bases clipped from V and 4 bases from J, the junction kept 17 bases outside the gene matches. The CDR3 contains 17 residues. Germline CDR1 and CDR2: SQVTM and ANQGSEA. The CDR3 DNA reads as TGCAGCGCTGGGCCGTACCGGGGGACAGGGGGGCGCTATGGCTACACCTTC. The encoded protein is CSAGPYRGTGGRYGYTF. The full variable domain, its missing parts supplied by reference TRBV29-1 and TRBJ1-2, is SAVISQKPSRDICQRGTSLTIQCQVDSQVTMMFWYRQQPGQSLTLIATANQGSEATYESGFVIDKFPISRPNLTFSTLTVSNMSPEDSSIYLCSAGPYRGTGGRYGYTFGSGTRLTVV.

CDR3 DNA: TGTGCCAGCAGCAGACGGGAGGCACTCCGAAGTTGGGACTACGAGCAGTACTTC. This gives the protein CASSRREALRSWDYEQYF. The chain has TRBV7-2 and TRBJ2-7; TRBD2 matches 7 bases. Germline assignment: CDR1 SGHTA and CDR2 FQGNSA. Unmatched junction bases numbered 19, after V lost 5 bases and J lost 3 bases. There are 18 residues in the CDR3. Drawing the rest from reference TRBV7-2 and TRBJ2-7, the complete variable domain is GAGVSQSPSNKVTEKGKDVELRCDPISGHTALYWYRQSLGQGLEFLIYFQGNSAPDKSGLPSDRFSAERTGGSVSTLTIQRTQQEDSAVYLCASSRREALRSWDYEQYFGPGTRLTVT.

V and J are TRBV7-9 and TRBJ1-6; maybe TRBD1 (5 bases). The germline V gene has CDR1 SEHNR and CDR2 FQNEAQ (reference sequence). V was trimmed by 7 bases and J by 9 bases, leaving 16 bases between them. The CDR3 has 14 residues. Here the CDR3 reads CASTKWDPPSPLHF. The CDR3 DNA reads as TGTGCCAGCACCAAATGGGACCCCCCTTCACCCCTCCACTTT. Using reference TRBV7-9 and TRBJ1-6 for the parts outside the CDR3, the full variable domain is DTGVSQNPRHKITKRGQNVTFRCDPISEHNRLYWYRQTLGQGPEFLTYFQNEAQLEKSRLLSDRFSAERPKGSFSTLEIQRTEQGDSAMYLCASTKWDPPSPLHFGNGTRLTVT.

The gene calls are TRBV5-6 and TRBJ1-3; the D gene is possibly TRBD1 (5 bases). V was pared by 0 bases and J by 4 bases, with 17 bases between. CDR1 is SGHDT, CDR2 YYEEEE, per germline. The CDR3 has 17 residues. The CDR3 region is CASSLGETAGWGNTIYF. The CDR3 DNA follows: TGTGCCAGCAGCTTGGGCGAGACAGCAGGCTGGGGAAACACCATATATTTT.

The V and J genes are TRBV2 and TRBJ1-2; the D is unclear. The CDR3 extends over 14 amino acids. Germline assignment: CDR1 SNHLY and CDR2 FYNNEI. V was pared by 0 bases and J by 4 bases, with 9 bases between. CDR3 nucleotide sequence: TGTGCCAGCAGTGAAGCTTCAAGGTTCTATGGCTACACCTTC. Translation: CASSEASRFYGYTF.

The genes are TRBV4-2 and TRBJ1-1; no reliable D call. Trimming removed 4 bases at V and 4 bases at J, with 13 bases between. Per the germline V gene, CDR1 is LGHNA and CDR2 is YNFKEQ. CDR3 length: 14 amino acids. CDR3 region: CASSRMQRSTEAFF. Written as DNA, the CDR3 is TGTGCCAGCAGCCGGATGCAACGGAGCACTGAAGCTTTCTTT.

This chain uses TRBV29-1 with TRBJ1-1; D is possibly TRBD1 (6 bases). V was pared by 1 base and J by 5 bases, with 17 bases between. Germline lookup yields CDR1 SQVTM and CDR2 ANQGSEA. The CDR3 is made up of 15 amino acids. CDR3 loop: CSVEGLKWGRTEAFF. DNA for the CDR3: TGCAGCGTTGAAGGTTTGAAGTGGGGGCGTACTGAAGCTTTCTTT.

The rearrangement uses TRBV5-4 and TRBJ1-1; tentatively, D is TRBD1 (6 bases). The CDR3 is 13 amino acids. The V gene lost 0 bases and the J gene lost 7 bases, with 10 bases spanning the gap. Germline V lookup: CDR1 SGHNT, CDR2 YYREEE (reference sequence). The CDR3 protein is CASSLVLDSEAFF. The DNA for the CDR3 is TGTGCCAGCAGCTTGGTTTTGGACAGTGAAGCTTTCTTT. Based on the CDR3 plus reference TRBV5-4 and TRBJ1-1, the full variable domain is ETGVTQSPTHLIKTRGQQVTLRCSSQSGHNTVSWYQQALGQGPQFIFQYYREEENGRGNFPPRFSGLQFPNYSSELNVNALELDDSALYLCASSLVLDSEAFFGQGTRLTVV.

The table lists this clone with a few counts. V is TRBV19 and J is TRBJ1-2, with D perhaps matching TRBD1 (5 bases). Trimming stripped 7 bases from V and 4 bases from J, with 13 bases between. The CDR3 covers 13 residues. Per the germline V gene, CDR1 is LNHDA and CDR2 is SQIVND (reference sequence). CDR3 nucleotide sequence: TGTGCCAGTACTCTCTCAGGGCGCTATGGCTACACCTTC. As protein: CASTLSGRYGYTF.

The table lists this clone with a count of one. The CDR3 bases are TGTGCCTGGAGTGTCGGGAGGATTGGTGAAAAACTGTTTTTT. Translating gives CAWSVGRIGEKLFF. V and J are TRBV30 and TRBJ1-4; D is ambiguous. The CDR3 consists of 14 residues. The germline V gene has CDR1 GTSNPN and CDR2 SVGIG (reference sequence). Trimming shortened V by 0 bases and J by 7 bases, and 12 bases separated the two germline ends. The variable domain in full, completed from reference TRBV30 and TRBJ1-4, reads SQTIHQWPATLVQPVGSPLSLECTVEGTSNPNLYWYRQAAGRGLQLLFYSVGIGQISSEVPQNLSASRPQDRQFILSSKKLLLSDSGFYLCAWSVGRIGEKLFFGSGTQLSVL.

The chain employs TRBV12-5 and TRBJ1-4; 7 nucleotides line up with TRBD1. Germline V gene sequence: CDR1 LGHNT, CDR2 FRNRAP. The CDR3 consists of 17 residues. With V trimmed by 5 bases and J by 4 bases, 13 bases remained unmatched. Here the CDR3 reads CASGTRTGSDFNEKLFF. The CDR3 DNA is TGTGCTAGTGGTACCCGGACAGGTTCGGATTTTAATGAAAAACTGTTTTTT.